The 32 T cell receptor beta chains presented below share a single source sample, sequenced in a study of T cell repertoires in cytomegalovirus infection. Each CDR3 protein is one row after TCRdb ran MiXCR on the reads. The repertoire includes about 530,000 distinct CDR3 sequences, about 30% of them detected once, and approximately 13% sits in the top ten. Sequences were obtained from PBMCs. These receptors all stem from a human donor in good health (CMV status not recorded). Some clones in this sample may be carry-over from other donors' samples.

This chain links TRBV18 with TRBJ2-1, with D perhaps matching TRBD2 (6 bases). V was shortened by 4 bases and J by 9 bases, with 19 bases between the two germline ends. The germline V gene has CDR1 KGHSH and CDR2 LQKENI. CDR3 size: 15 residues. In DNA, the CDR3 is TGTGCCAGCTCACTTACCGGGACTCCCTCCAGTGAGCAGTTCTTC. Translated, it gives CASSLTGTPSSEQFF. Combining the CDR3 with reference TRBV18 and TRBJ2-1 gives the whole variable domain NAGVMQNPRHLVRRRGQEARLRCSPMKGHSHVYWYRQLPEEGLKFMVYLQKENIIDESGMPKERFSAEFPKEGPSILRIQQVVRGDSAAYFCASSLTGTPSSEQFFGPGTRLTVL.

A few counts support this clonotype. The gene calls are TRBV6-5 and TRBJ1-2; 8 positions agree with TRBD1. The V gene's germline CDR1 is MNHEY and CDR2 SVGAGI. CDR3 size: 16 residues. The V and J ends lost 2 bases and 0 bases, in that order; junction bases with no gene match: 5. The CDR3 is CASSYGTGLTNYGYTF. The CDR3 DNA follows: TGTGCCAGCAGTTACGGGACAGGACTAACTAACTATGGCTACACCTTC.

The rearrangement uses TRBV24-1 and TRBJ2-5; 14 nucleotides agree with TRBD2. This CDR3 spans 16 amino acids. Germline-derived CDR1 and CDR2 are KGHDR and SFDVKD. V shed 8 bases and J 5 bases; nucleotides not matched to a gene: 9. The CDR3 DNA follows: TGTGCCACCATGGGATCGACTAGCGGGAGGGATGAGACCCAGTACTTC. Translated, it gives CATMGSTSGRDETQYF.

The chain employs TRBV11-1 and TRBJ1-1, with D uncertain. This CDR3 is 13 amino acids long. Germline CDR1 reads SGHAT; CDR2 reads FQDESV (reference sequence). CDR3 sequence: CATRGQPNTEAFF. CDR3 coding DNA: TGTGCTACAAGAGGGCAGCCGAACACTGAAGCTTTCTTT. The full variable domain, its missing parts supplied by reference TRBV11-1 and TRBJ1-1, is EAEVAQSPRYKITEKSQAVAFWCDPISGHATLYWYRQILGQGPELLVQFQDESVVDDSQLPKDRFSAERLKGVDSTLKIQPAELGDSAMYLCATRGQPNTEAFFGQGTRLTVV.

The rearrangement links TRBV5-5 to TRBJ1-5; 7 bases map to TRBD1. Trimming removed 0 bases from V and 7 bases from J; junction bases left unmatched: 13. CDR1 and CDR2 (germline): SGHKS, YYEKEE (reference sequence). This CDR3 contains 17 residues. The DNA of the CDR3 is TGTGCCAGCAGCTTGGAAGTTTCGGCAGGGGGAAGGCAGCCCCAGCATTTT. It translates to CASSLEVSAGGRQPQHF. The full variable domain, with the rest looked up from reference TRBV5-5 and TRBJ1-5, is DAGVTQSPTHLIKTRGQQVTLRCSPISGHKSVSWYQQVLGQGPQFIFQYYEKEERGRGNFPDRFSARQFPNYSSELNVNALLLGDSALYLCASSLEVSAGGRQPQHFGDGTRLSIL.

This clonotype was counted between two and nine times. The chain combines TRBV19 with TRBJ2-5; no definite D call. V gave up 5 bases and J gave up 5 bases, with 12 bases separating them. CDR1 is LNHDA and CDR2 is SQIVND in the germline V gene (reference sequence). The CDR3 is made up of 13 amino acids. This CDR3 is CASSQRPGETQYF. CDR3 nucleotides: TGTGCCAGTAGTCAAAGACCCGGGGAGACCCAGTACTTC.

Only a few counts were recorded for this clonotype. V is TRBV7-2 and J is TRBJ2-3, with D possibly TRBD2 on 5 matching bases. Looked up from germline, CDR1 is SGHTA and CDR2 is FQGNSA. Trimming cost V 5 bases and J 1 base, with 16 bases left between them. There are 16 residues in the CDR3. The CDR3 here is CASSASISGRTDTQYF. In DNA, the CDR3 is TGTGCCAGCAGCGCTAGTATAAGCGGACGCACAGATACGCAGTATTTT.

The J gene is TRBJ1-1, the V gene TRBV6-2 or TRBV6-3, with no clear D. The CDR3 consists of 12 residues. Per the germline V gene, CDR1 is MNHEY and CDR2 is SVGEGT. Deletions cut 6 bases from V and 10 bases from J, with 15 bases between. The CDR3, as DNA: TGTGCCAGCAGGTCTGGACTTCGGACAGCTTTCTTT. Its protein product is CASRSGLRTAFF.

The J gene is TRBJ2-1, the V gene TRBV7-2, with TRBD2 matching over 9 bases. There are 16 residues in the CDR3. V was pared by 7 bases and J by 9 bases, with 16 bases of the junction left unmatched. Germline values: CDR1 SGHTA, CDR2 FQGNSA. The CDR3 protein is CASTPNWLAGRVEQFF. The DNA for the CDR3 is TGTGCCAGCACTCCCAACTGGCTAGCGGGAAGGGTTGAGCAGTTCTTC.

The chain recombines TRBV11-2 with TRBJ2-7; the match to TRBD2 covers 12 bases. The CDR3 runs 15 residues. The germline CDR1 and CDR2 sequences are SGHAT and FQNNGV. The J segment lost 4 bases and the V segment lost 5 bases, leaving 6 bases of the junction unmatched. CDR3 DNA: TGTGCCAGCAGCGAATCCGGGACTAGCGGGTACGAGCAGTACGTC. Its translation is CASSESGTSGYEQYV.

In its sample, this clonotype was seen a few times. This chain joins TRBV10-3 and TRBJ1-1, with TRBD1 identical over 7 bases. The ends lost 3 bases at V and 0 bases at J; junction bases unmatched: 7. This CDR3 comprises 16 residues. Germline CDR1 and CDR2: ENHRY and SYGVKD. CDR3 amino acids: CAISDPRQGLNTEAFF. As DNA, the CDR3 is TGTGCCATCAGTGACCCAAGACAGGGCTTGAACACTGAAGCTTTCTTT.

This clonotype turned up a few times. The rearrangement links TRBV29-1 to TRBJ1-2; 8 bases are a match to TRBD1. This CDR3 spans 15 amino acids. The germline V gene encodes CDR1 SQVTM and CDR2 ANQGSEA. V trimming: 4 bases; J trimming: 7 bases; junction bases outside the gene matches: 14. This CDR3 reads CSVGTDRELLSGYTF. In DNA form, the CDR3 reads TGCAGCGTTGGGACGGACAGGGAACTTCTAAGTGGCTACACCTTC.

The gene calls are TRBV5-6 and TRBJ1-1; no clear D. This CDR3 spans 14 amino acids. Germline assignment: CDR1 SGHDT and CDR2 YYEEEE. The V gene lost 4 bases and the J gene lost 1 base, with 11 bases spanning the gap. CDR3 protein: CASSHPGANTEAFF. CDR3 DNA: TGTGCCAGCAGCCACCCCGGTGCGAACACTGAAGCTTTCTTT.

This clonotype occurred many times. The chain joins TRBV7-2 to TRBJ2-4; D is undetermined. This CDR3 region has 16 residues. The germline CDR1 and CDR2 sequences are SGHTA and FQGNSA. V was pared by 3 bases and J by 3 bases, with 15 bases between. CDR3 in DNA: TGTGCCAGCAGCTTTTACCCGACCAATATCAAAAACATTCAGTACTTC. Protein sequence: CASSFYPTNIKNIQYF.

This clonotype was recorded at least ten times. The chain employs TRBV7-6 and TRBJ2-5, with D perhaps matching TRBD1 or TRBD2 (6 bases each). The ends were cut back, 5 bases at V and 5 bases at J, with 18 bases in the middle. Germline-derived CDR1 and CDR2 are SGHVS and FNYEAQ. The CDR3 totals 15 residues. The DNA of the CDR3 is TGTGCCAGCAGCGTCATGGGGGGCGAGGGGGAGACCCAGTACTTC. It codes for CASSVMGGEGETQYF.

This chain joins TRBV28 and TRBJ2-7, with D possibly matching TRBD2 (6 bases). V was pared by 6 bases and J by 1 base, with 13 bases between. Germline-derived CDR1 and CDR2 are MDHEN and SYDVKM. The CDR3 loop spans 14 amino acids. CDR3 DNA sequence: TGTGCCAGCAGGATGGGGACTGGTTCCTACGAGCAGTACGTC. Its protein product is CASRMGTGSYEQYV.

The chain is built from TRBV30 and TRBJ1-2; D not certain. This CDR3 has 11 amino acids. Germline V gene lookup returns CDR1 GTSNPN and CDR2 SVGIG (reference sequence). Trimming cost V 5 bases and J 4 bases, with 8 bases left between them. This chain's CDR3 is CAWVQFYGYTF. The CDR3 bases are TGTGCCTGGGTACAGTTCTATGGCTACACCTTC.

The chain carries TRBV20-1 and TRBJ2-2; D gene ambiguous. V gave up 6 bases and J gave up 0 bases, with 11 bases separating them. The CDR3 has 14 residues. Germline V gene data show CDR1 as DFQATT and CDR2 as SNEGSKA (reference sequence). Here the CDR3 reads CSAQSETNTGELFF. The DNA for the CDR3 is TGCAGTGCCCAGAGTGAAACGAACACCGGGGAGCTGTTTTTT.

J is TRBJ1-5 and V is TRBV6-5, with D uncertain. The germline V and J ends were trimmed by 4 bases and 4 bases, with 5 bases remaining between them. The germline gives CDR1 MNHEY, CDR2 SVGAGI. The CDR3 runs 12 residues. The CDR3 spells CASSSENQPQHF. CDR3 DNA sequence: TGTGCCAGCAGTTCCGAAAATCAGCCCCAGCATTTT.

J is TRBJ1-5 and V is TRBV19; 7 bases align to TRBD1. The CDR3 contains 13 residues. Trimming took 8 bases from V and 5 from J; bases not matched to a gene: 6. Germline V gene data show CDR1 as LNHDA and CDR2 as SQIVND (reference sequence). The CDR3 DNA sequence: TGTGCCAGTTGCGAACAGGGGTATCAGCCCCAGCATTTT. Encoded protein: CASCEQGYQPQHF.

The rearrangement uses TRBV6-1 and TRBJ1-2; D is uncertain. The CDR3 is 16 residues long. Trimming removed 6 bases from V and 3 bases from J, with 20 bases in between. CDR1 is MNHNS, CDR2 SASEGT, per germline. The CDR3 DNA reads TGTGCCAGCAGAGTAGGACGGACCCGCGGCGACTATGGCTACACCTTC. Protein sequence: CASRVGRTRGDYGYTF.

This clonotype was recorded a few times. The chain employs TRBV12-3 or TRBV12-4 and TRBJ1-6; perhaps TRBD1 as D (6 bases). The V end was cut by 5 bases, the J end by 5 bases, with 10 bases between. This CDR3 is 14 amino acids long. The CDR3 protein is CASSQDSHNSPLHF. The CDR3 DNA follows: TGTGCCAGCAGTCAGGACAGCCATAATTCACCCCTCCACTTT.

The V call is TRBV20-1, the J call TRBJ2-7, with TRBD2 matching over 9 bases. Losses at the gene ends were 3 bases for V and 2 bases for J; bases not matched to a gene: 2. The CDR3 is 13 residues long. CDR1 is DFQATT, CDR2 SNEGSKA, per germline (reference sequence). The CDR3 DNA is TGCAGTGCTAGTCCTAGCGGGGCCTACGAGCAGTACTTC. Translating gives CSASPSGAYEQYF.

The chain combines TRBV7-3 with TRBJ2-2, with TRBD2 matching over 9 bases. The germline gives CDR1 SGHTA, CDR2 FQGTGA. This CDR3 has 18 amino acids. V lost 5 bases and J lost 0; bases outside the gene matches: 10. This CDR3 is CASSPPRTSASNTGELFF. In DNA, the CDR3 is TGTGCCAGCAGCCCCCCCCGGACTAGCGCGTCGAACACCGGGGAGCTGTTTTTT.

The CDR3 sequence is CASSYSLGGGEDTEAFF. The CDR3, as DNA: TGTGCCAGCAGTTACAGTTTGGGGGGGGGGGAAGATACTGAAGCTTTCTTT. This chain uses TRBV6-5 with TRBJ1-1; D possibly corresponds to TRBD1 (5 bases). CDR1 is MNHEY, CDR2 SVGAGI, per germline. The CDR3 is 17 residues long. V lost 2 bases to trimming and J lost 5 bases, with 21 bases between them.

Only a few counts were recorded for this clonotype. The chain couples TRBV7-9 to TRBJ2-7, with TRBD1 as a possible D gene (7 bases). The CDR3 runs to 18 residues. In germline, CDR1 is SEHNR, CDR2 FQNEAQ (reference sequence). V gave up 1 base and J gave up 2 bases, with 21 bases separating them. CDR3 DNA: TGTGCCAGCAGCTTAGGTCACGGAGGGGACAGTTCCGCCTACGAGCAGTACGTC. Protein sequence: CASSLGHGGDSSAYEQYV.

The CDR3 region is CASSLDSLARRYGYTF. In DNA, the CDR3 is TGTGCCAGCAGTTTAGATTCGTTGGCACGGAGATATGGCTACACCTTC. The J gene is TRBJ1-2, the V gene TRBV28; D not certain. The CDR3 contains 16 residues. Germline values: CDR1 MDHEN, CDR2 SYDVKM. V was cut by 2 bases and J by 5 bases, with 18 bases left in between.

In this sample, this clonotype turned up a few times. V gene TRBV7-8 combines with J gene TRBJ2-1; weak D call: TRBD2 (5 bases). In germline, CDR1 is SGHVS, CDR2 FQNEAQ. With 2 bases removed from V and 8 bases from J, the gap between germline ends came to 19 bases. This CDR3 spans 16 amino acids. CDR3 region: CASSLIVGTGIHEQFF. DNA of the CDR3: TGTGCCAGCAGCTTAATTGTTGGAACGGGGATCCATGAGCAGTTCTTC.

The V and J genes are TRBV10-3 and TRBJ2-7, with 15 bases lining up with TRBD2. This CDR3 region has 16 residues. J was trimmed by 5 bases and V by 4 bases; bases with no gene match: 6. Germline-derived CDR1 and CDR2 are ENHRY and SYGVKD. CDR3 DNA: TGTGCCATCAGTGGGGGACTAGCGGGAGGATTTGACGAGCAGTACGTC. Translating gives CAISGGLAGGFDEQYV.

The gene calls are TRBV18 and TRBJ2-3; 11 bases are a match to TRBD2. Per germline, CDR1 KGHSH and CDR2 LQKENI. V dropped 1 base and J dropped 0; count of bases not matched to a gene: 3. The CDR3 is 17 amino acids. The CDR3 DNA reads TGTGCCAGCTCACCACAACTAGCGGGGGCCAGCACAGATACGCAGTATTTT. Its protein product is CASSPQLAGASTDTQYF.

This clonotype was observed a few times. The genes are TRBV10-3 and TRBJ1-2, with D maybe TRBD1 (6 bases). Germline V gene sequence: CDR1 ENHRY, CDR2 SYGVKD. This CDR3 is built from 12 residues. Trimming shortened V by 11 bases and J by 8 bases, and 18 bases separated the two germline ends. CDR3 nucleotide sequence: TGTGCCGGCGGGCAGGGGACGGCGGGCTACACCTTC. Residues: CAGGQGTAGYTF.

CDR3 coding DNA: TGTGCCAGCAGCTTAGGGACTAACCCCACTGAAGCTTTCTTT. Residues: CASSLGTNPTEAFF. This chain links TRBV7-2 with TRBJ1-1; D is unclear. The ends were cut back, 1 base at V and 4 bases at J, with 10 bases in the middle. The CDR3 is made up of 14 amino acids. Germline CDR1 SGHTA, CDR2 FQGNSA.